A single sample gave rise to the 21 T cell receptor beta chains below, sequenced in a study of T cell responses to AZD1222 COVID-19 vaccine. Assay used: immunoSEQ multiplex PCR; TCRdb lists only in-frame clones, some missing. The data hold 150,000 to 200,000 clones, with 85% to 95% observed a single time. The sample here was peripheral blood, taken on day 0 of AZD1222 vaccination. The receptors shown here come from an adult in good health.

The chain links TRBV2 to TRBJ1-2, with D maybe TRBD1 (5 bases). Trimming cost V 6 bases and J 0 bases, with 14 bases left between them. The CDR3 has 15 amino acids. CDR1 and CDR2 (germline): SNHLY, FYNNEI. The DNA of the CDR3 is TGTGCCAGCAGGCAAGACCAAGGGGCTAACTATGGCTACACCTTC. As protein: CASRQDQGANYGYTF.

V and J are TRBV19 and TRBJ1-3; TRBD1 aligns across 8 bases. Germline V lookup: CDR1 LNHDA, CDR2 SQIVND (reference sequence). The ends lost 3 bases at V and 1 base at J; junction bases unmatched: 2. The CDR3 loop spans 15 amino acids. The CDR3 sequence: CASSIRQGSGNTIYF. CDR3 in DNA: TGTGCCAGTAGTATTCGACAGGGGTCTGGAAACACCATATATTTT.

The rearrangement joins TRBV14 to TRBJ1-4; 7 bases map to TRBD1. Trimming cost V 6 bases and J 7 bases; bases outside gene matches: 14. The CDR3 spans 16 residues. Germline loops: CDR1 SGHDN, CDR2 FVKESK. CDR3 sequence reads: CASSLFYPHRGEKLFF. The CDR3 DNA reads as TGTGCCAGCAGTCTATTTTACCCTCACAGGGGTGAAAAACTGTTTTTT. The full variable domain, completed using reference TRBV14 and TRBJ1-4, is EAGVTQFPSHSVIEKGQTVTLRCDPISGHDNLYWYRRVMGKEIKFLLHFVKESKQDESGMPNNRFLAERTGGTYSTLKVQPAELEDSGVYFCASSLFYPHRGEKLFFGSGTQLSVL.

V usage is TRBV5-4 and J usage is TRBJ2-2; 9 bases are shared with TRBD1. Trimming took 4 bases from V and 4 from J; bases not matched to a gene: 11. CDR1 is SGHNT, CDR2 YYREEE, per germline (reference sequence). There are 17 residues in the CDR3. The CDR3 DNA reads TGTGCCAGCAGCAATCCCGGGACAGGGAGGGCCACCGGGGAGCTGTTTTTT. Translating it yields CASSNPGTGRATGELFF. The full variable domain, completed using reference TRBV5-4 and TRBJ2-2, is ETGVTQSPTHLIKTRGQQVTLRCSSQSGHNTVSWYQQALGQGPQFIFQYYREEENGRGNFPPRFSGLQFPNYSSELNVNALELDDSALYLCASSNPGTGRATGELFFGEGSRLTVL.

The V call is TRBV7-9, the J call TRBJ1-1; D is unresolved. This CDR3 region has 14 residues. Germline V gives CDR1 SEHNR, CDR2 FQNEAQ (reference sequence). V shed 1 base and J shed 4 bases, with 10 bases lying between them. CDR3 sequence reads: CASSLDLLPTEAFF. The DNA for the CDR3 is TGTGCCAGCAGCTTAGACCTTCTCCCCACTGAAGCTTTCTTT.

The genes are TRBV4-2 and TRBJ1-2; D is uncertain. CDR1 and CDR2 (germline): LGHNA, YNFKEQ. Deletions cut 1 base from V and 4 bases from J, with 10 bases between. CDR3 length equals 14 residues. Here the CDR3 reads CASSQGTSFYGYTF. The DNA of the CDR3 is TGTGCCAGCAGCCAAGGGACGAGCTTCTATGGCTACACCTTC.

The chain is built from TRBV6-2 or TRBV6-3 and TRBJ2-2; D is possibly TRBD1 (5 bases). Trimming took off 4 bases at V and 6 bases at J, with 6 bases between the two ends. The germline V gene has CDR1 MNHEY and CDR2 SVGEGT. This CDR3 has 12 amino acids. The CDR3 nucleotides read TGTGCCAGCAGTTCAGGGTCCGGGGAGCTGTTTTTT. Its translation is CASSSGSGELFF.

J is TRBJ2-1 and V is TRBV19; D call uncertain. The CDR3 extends over 12 amino acids. CDR1 LNHDA and CDR2 SQIVND come from the germline V gene (reference sequence). The ends were cut back, 7 bases at V and 6 bases at J, with 10 bases in the middle. CDR3 nucleotide sequence: TGTGCCAGTACGGACGAAGTCAATGAGCAGTTCTTC. Translation: CASTDEVNEQFF.

The chain couples TRBV19 to TRBJ2-7, with 7 bases fitting TRBD1. The V gene's germline CDR1 is LNHDA and CDR2 SQIVND (reference sequence). The length of the CDR3 is 14 residues. J lost 2 bases, V lost 6 bases, and 7 bases had no gene match. CDR3 sequence: CASSPDRATYEQYF. CDR3 DNA: TGTGCCAGTAGCCCCGACAGGGCCACCTACGAGCAGTACTTC. The full variable domain, its missing parts supplied by reference TRBV19 and TRBJ2-7, is DGGITQSPKYLFRKEGQNVTLSCEQNLNHDAMYWYRQDPGQGLRLIYYSQIVNDFQKGDIAEGYSVSREKKESFPLTVTSAQKNPTAFYLCASSPDRATYEQYFGPGTRLTVT.

The chain's CDR3 is CTGFNSFYGYTF. The DNA of the CDR3 is TGCACCGGATTTAACAGTTTCTATGGCTACACCTTC. The chain recombines TRBV1 with TRBJ1-2; the DNA was not compared with TRBD1, the D call given in the table. TRBV1 is classified as a pseudogene. The CDR3 contains 12 residues.

In this sample, this clone turned up once. V and J are TRBV7-9 and TRBJ1-1; the D gene is possibly TRBD1 (6 bases). CDR1 and CDR2 from the germline V gene are SEHNR and FQNEAQ (reference sequence). CDR3 length equals 15 residues. With 4 bases removed from V and 1 base from J, the gap between germline ends came to 13 bases. The CDR3 region has the DNA TGTGCCAGCAGCTCCACCGGACAGCCGAACACTGAAGCTTTCTTT. Protein product: CASSSTGQPNTEAFF.

Here the CDR3 DNA reads TGTGCCAGCAGAGTGGGCCAGTATAATTCACCCCTCCACTTT. This codes for CASRVGQYNSPLHF. The chain has TRBV27 and TRBJ1-6; D gene unclear. This CDR3 is built from 14 residues. The V end lost 6 bases, the J end lost 4 bases, and 10 bases lay between the germline ends. Germline-derived CDR1 and CDR2 are MNHEY and SMNVEV (reference sequence).

The chain combines TRBV2 with TRBJ2-5; D is unresolved. The CDR3 length is 11 residues. Germline V CDR1 and CDR2: SNHLY, FYNNEI. V gave up 8 bases and J gave up 1 base, with 5 bases separating them. CDR3 sequence reads: CASAIQETQYF. The CDR3 nucleotides are TGTGCCAGCGCGATCCAAGAGACCCAGTACTTC.

With regard to this clone: The junction and the germline gene differ at one end; a read error may be behind it. This chain uses TRBV5-4 with TRBJ2-1; 9 bases are shared with TRBD2. Germline V CDR1 and CDR2: SGHNT, YYREEE (reference sequence). This CDR3 contains 13 residues. The CDR3 nucleotides are TGTGCCAGCAGTTCCACTAGCGGGTGGTTGATGATCTTC. Protein product: CASSSTSGWLMIF.

The chain recombines TRBV4-2 with TRBJ2-4, with 7 bases identical to TRBD1. The CDR3 runs to 16 residues. Trimming at V came to 3 bases and at J to 3 bases, leaving 8 bases not matched to a gene. In germline, CDR1 is LGHNA, CDR2 YNFKEQ. CDR3 sequence (DNA): TGTGCCAGCAGCCAGGACCCGGGACAGCACAAAAACATTCAGTACTTC. As protein: CASSQDPGQHKNIQYF.

V gene TRBV25-1 combines with J gene TRBJ1-4; D might be TRBD1 (6 bases). Trimming left V 5 bases short and J 5 bases short, with 12 bases between. Per germline, CDR1 MGHDK and CDR2 SYGVNS. The CDR3 totals 14 residues. In DNA, the CDR3 is TGTGCCAGCAGTAACAGGGAGACAAATGAAAAACTGTTTTTT. It specifies CASSNRETNEKLFF.

V and J are TRBV29-1 and TRBJ2-3; D call uncertain. V lost 7 bases to trimming and J lost 5 bases, with 10 bases between them. The CDR3 is 11 residues long. The germline CDR1 and CDR2 sequences are SQVTM and ANQGSEA. The CDR3 region has the DNA TGCAGCGCCGTTACTGGAGATACGCAGTATTTT. It translates to CSAVTGDTQYF.

The chain carries TRBV6-2 or TRBV6-3 and TRBJ2-3; D not resolved. CDR1 and CDR2 (germline): MNHEY, SVGEGT. V lost 1 base to trimming and J lost 3 bases, with 5 bases between them. This CDR3 comprises 13 residues. In DNA, the CDR3 is TGTGCCAGCAGTTACTTGAGGACAGATACGCAGTATTTT. This encodes CASSYLRTDTQYF.

The chain recombines TRBV21-1 with TRBJ2-2; the table names TRBD1, a call not compared with the DNA. TRBV21-1 is marked as a pseudogene. The length of the CDR3 is 18 residues. The CDR3 here is CASSKVGQIGGHGGELFF. The CDR3 region has the DNA TGTGCCAGCAGCAAAGTAGGACAGATAGGCGGCCATGGAGGGGAGCTGTTTTTT.

CDR3: CASSLAGPEGDTQYF. Written as DNA, the CDR3 is TGCGCCAGCAGCTTGGCCGGCCCTGAAGGAGATACGCAGTATTTT. This chain links TRBV5-1 with TRBJ2-3; no reliable D call. Trimming cost V 0 bases and J 5 bases, with 13 bases left between them. The germline gives CDR1 SGHRS, CDR2 YFSETQ. The CDR3 spans 15 residues.

The V gene is TRBV6-4, the J gene TRBJ2-1, with 9 nucleotides matching TRBD2. Per the germline V gene, CDR1 is MRHNA and CDR2 is SNTAGT. Trimming at V came to 3 bases and at J to 8 bases, leaving 14 bases not matched to a gene. This CDR3 comprises 17 residues. CDR3 region: CASSDRGSGGSSDEQFF. The CDR3 DNA reads TGTGCCAGCAGTGATAGGGGTAGCGGGGGTTCCTCGGATGAGCAGTTCTTC.